This T cell receptor (beta chain) is from a study of CD8 T cells in Susac syndrome. Trimming removed 6 bases from V and 3 bases from J; junction bases left unmatched: 6. Germline V gene data show CDR1 as MNHEY and CDR2 as SMNVEV (reference sequence). CDR3 length: 14 residues. RNA amounts of about 0.5 to 1 ug underwent reverse transcription with random hexamers. TCRdb processed the immunoSEQ multiplex PCR reads anew with MiXCR; each CDR3 protein has one entry. The sample holds around 110,000 distinct CDR3 sequences, 94% seen once. Diagnostic criteria defined recently for definite or probable disease were met by the Susac syndrome patients.

Input material: CD8+ T cells from PBMCs. The V gene is TRBV27, the J gene TRBJ2-3; TRBD1 agrees at 7 bases. This sequence was found in a human donor with Susac syndrome. CDR3 in DNA: TGTGCCAGCAGCGAGGACAGGCTAACAGATACGCAGTATTTT. Residues: CASSEDRLTDTQYF.